The 15 T cell receptor beta chains given below trace back to one sample, sequenced in a study of T-cell reconstitution after alpha-beta-depleted transplantation in children. These receptors' antigens are unknown. Study-level results: A year had passed since transplant, and T-cell counts and diversity by then came mostly from newly produced T cells.

Researchers prepared the TCRbeta library using unique molecular identifiers, the study reports. TCRdb redid the calling of the PCR reads with MiXCR, one entry per CDR3 protein. The table has about 300,000 distinct CDR3 sequences, approximately 7.3% seen once. The source material was peripheral blood, sampled 360 days after TCRalphabeta/CD19-depleted stem cell transplant. The receptors come from a female patient aged 2-10 years who had a stem cell transplant for Fanconi anemia, so the T cells may come from the graft donor.

This chain uses TRBV9 with TRBJ2-7; 7 bases match TRBD2. Germline loops: CDR1 SGDLS, CDR2 YYNGEE. J lost 7 bases, V lost 0 bases, and 4 bases had no gene match. This CDR3 comprises 13 residues. CDR3 nucleotides: TGTGCCAGCAGCGTAGAAGGGAGGGGAGAGCAGTACTTC. This encodes CASSVEGRGEQYF.

This clonotype has at least ten counts. The chain has TRBV6-2 or TRBV6-3 and TRBJ2-1; D remains ambiguous. Germline CDR1 MNHEY, CDR2 SVGEGT. CDR3 size: 15 residues. V was cut by 6 bases and J by 0 bases, with 12 bases left in between. CDR3 sequence: CASSQGYDSYNEQFF. DNA for the CDR3: TGTGCCAGCAGCCAAGGGTATGACTCCTACAATGAGCAGTTCTTC.

This clonotype has a handful of counts. The rearrangement joins TRBV18 to TRBJ2-1; 14 bases line up with TRBD2. V shed 1 base, J shed 3 bases, and the junction held 2 bases outside the gene matches. The CDR3 runs to 17 residues. Germline V gene data show CDR1 as KGHSH and CDR2 as LQKENI. The CDR3 protein is CASSPRGTSGSYNEQFF. Written as DNA, the CDR3 is TGTGCCAGCTCACCACGGGGGACTAGCGGGAGCTACAATGAGCAGTTCTTC.

This clonotype was detected ten times or more. This chain links TRBV20-1 with TRBJ2-7; maybe TRBD2 (5 bases). This CDR3 spans 13 amino acids. V dropped 6 bases and J dropped 7 bases, with 19 bases sitting between them. Germline V lookup: CDR1 DFQATT, CDR2 SNEGSKA (reference sequence). The CDR3 nucleotides read TGCAGTGCGCGAGCGAGGGCTACTGGAGAGCAGTACTTC. Translated: CSARARATGEQYF.

The V call is TRBV3-1, the J call TRBJ1-3; unclear D gene. V lost 0 bases and J lost 0, with 18 bases in between. The V gene's germline CDR1 is LGHDT and CDR2 YNNKEL (reference sequence). The CDR3 runs 19 residues. CDR3 sequence reads: CASSQDRYRSRSSGNTIYF. In DNA form, the CDR3 reads TGTGCCAGCAGCCAAGACAGATACCGGTCCCGCAGCTCTGGAAACACCATATATTTT. The full variable domain, completed using reference TRBV3-1 and TRBJ1-3, is DTAVSQTPKYLVTQMGNDKSIKCEQNLGHDTMYWYKQDSKKFLKIMFSYNNKELIINETVPNRFSPKSPDKAHLNLHINSLELGDSAVYFCASSQDRYRSRSSGNTIYFGEGSWLTVV.

Many counts were recorded for this clonotype. V usage is TRBV11-2 and J usage is TRBJ2-1; 10 bases are shared with TRBD2. V dropped 8 bases and J dropped 5; count of bases not matched to a gene: 9. Per the germline V gene, CDR1 is SGHAT and CDR2 is FQNNGV. The length of the CDR3 is 15 residues. CDR3 in DNA: TGTGCCAGCGGACTGAGGGGGACTAGCGACAATGAGCAGTTCTTC. This sequence encodes CASGLRGTSDNEQFF.

This clonotype was seen at least ten times. The gene calls are TRBV14 and TRBJ2-2; D is uncertain. This CDR3 comprises 13 residues. V was clipped by 0 bases and J by 7 bases, with 6 bases between them. CDR1 is SGHDN and CDR2 is FVKESK in the germline V gene. The CDR3 region is CASSQDTGGELFF. CDR3 in DNA: TGTGCCAGCAGCCAAGATACGGGCGGGGAGCTGTTTTTT.

This clonotype was detected many times. The chain has TRBV6-5 and TRBJ2-3; no reliable D call. This CDR3 region has 18 residues. Germline V CDR1 and CDR2: MNHEY, SVGAGI. V was shortened by 0 bases and J by 2 bases, with 18 bases between the two germline ends. CDR3 sequence reads: CASSYSPSSPIVTDTQYF. CDR3 DNA sequence: TGTGCCAGCAGTTACTCTCCTTCGTCACCAATCGTCACAGATACGCAGTATTTT.

This clonotype was seen a single time. The rearrangement uses TRBV24-1 and TRBJ2-3; maybe TRBD2 (7 bases). The ends were cut back, 5 bases at V and 3 bases at J, with 17 bases in the middle. CDR3 length: 16 amino acids. Germline loops: CDR1 KGHDR, CDR2 SFDVKD. As DNA, the CDR3 is TGTGCCACCAGTGGGGGGGGCAACCAGCCAACAGATACGCAGTATTTT. Translation: CATSGGGNQPTDTQYF.

The chain employs TRBV5-5 and TRBJ1-5, with unresolved D. The CDR3 consists of 15 residues. The V gene's germline CDR1 is SGHKS and CDR2 YYEKEE (reference sequence). V was shortened by 0 bases and J by 3 bases, with 10 bases between the two germline ends. CDR3 coding DNA: TGTGCCAGCAGCTTGGCGTTGGCGATCAATCAGCCCCAGCATTTT. Protein product: CASSLALAINQPQHF.

This clonotype was seen repeatedly, ten times or more. The V call is TRBV12-3 or TRBV12-4, the J call TRBJ1-5, with D perhaps matching TRBD1 (5 bases). The CDR3 length is 15 residues. The V and J ends lost 2 bases and 3 bases respectively, with 11 bases between them. CDR3 coding DNA: TGTGCCAGCAGTTTATCATGGACAAACAATCAGCCCCAGCATTTT. Its translation is CASSLSWTNNQPQHF.

This clonotype was counted between two and nine times. The rearrangement joins TRBV6-2 or TRBV6-3 to TRBJ2-5, with 8 bases aligning to TRBD2. The trim removed 0 bases at V and 5 bases at J, leaving 14 bases unmatched. Germline values: CDR1 MNHEY, CDR2 SVGEGT. The CDR3 covers 18 residues. CDR3 amino acids: CASSYSSTGGTPGETQYF. The CDR3, as DNA: TGTGCCAGCAGTTACTCGAGTACGGGGGGGACCCCCGGGGAGACCCAGTACTTC.

This clonotype was counted ten times or more. This chain uses TRBV9 with TRBJ2-1; 7 positions agree with TRBD1. The CDR3 is 16 residues long. Germline CDR1 SGDLS, CDR2 YYNGEE. Trimming cost V 0 bases and J 6 bases; bases outside gene matches: 9. The DNA for the CDR3 is TGTGCCAGCAGCGTAGGAGGGACAGAACTTTTCAATGAGCAGTTCTTC. It is translated as CASSVGGTELFNEQFF. Drawing the rest from reference TRBV9 and TRBJ2-1, the complete variable domain is DSGVTQTPKHLITATGQRVTLRCSPRSGDLSVYWYQQSLDQGLQFLIQYYNGEERAKGNILERFSAQQFPDLHSELNLSSLELGDSALYFCASSVGGTELFNEQFFGPGTRLTVL.

This clonotype was observed a few times. The chain is built from TRBV5-1 and TRBJ2-5; no firm D call. Germline V gene lookup returns CDR1 SGHRS and CDR2 YFSETQ. V dropped 2 bases and J dropped 1 base, with 6 bases sitting between them. This CDR3 spans 13 amino acids. The CDR3 bases are TGCGCCAGCAGCTTACCCAGCCAAGAGACCCAGTACTTC. Amino acids: CASSLPSQETQYF.

This clonotype was seen ten or more times. The chain employs TRBV20-1 and TRBJ2-2; TRBD2 matches at 12 bases. Looked up from germline, CDR1 is DFQATT and CDR2 is SNEGSKA (reference sequence). V trimming: 4 bases; J trimming: 1 base; junction bases outside the gene matches: 4. CDR3 length: 16 residues. CDR3 sequence (DNA): TGCAGTGCTAAGACTAGCGGGGGAATGAACACCGGGGAGCTGTTTTTT. Its protein product is CSAKTSGGMNTGELFF.